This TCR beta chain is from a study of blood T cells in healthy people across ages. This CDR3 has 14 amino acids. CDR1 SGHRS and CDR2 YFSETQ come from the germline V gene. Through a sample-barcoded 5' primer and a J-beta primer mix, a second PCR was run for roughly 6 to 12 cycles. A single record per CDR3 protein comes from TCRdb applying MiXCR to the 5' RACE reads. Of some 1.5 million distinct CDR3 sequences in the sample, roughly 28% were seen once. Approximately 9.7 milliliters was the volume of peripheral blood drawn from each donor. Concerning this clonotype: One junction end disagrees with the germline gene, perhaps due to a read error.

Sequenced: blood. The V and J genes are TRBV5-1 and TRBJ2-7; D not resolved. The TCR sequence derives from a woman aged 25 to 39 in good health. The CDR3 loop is CSSTLGGGAYEQYF. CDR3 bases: TGCTCCAGTACCTTAGGTGGTGGGGCCTACGAGCAGTACTTC.